Included here is one TCR beta chain sequence, with context. Expressed TCRB transcripts were sequenced because the isolated RNA had all been reverse transcribed beforehand. Data came from immunoSEQ multiplex PCR; TCRdb stores just in-frame clones and leaves some out. The profile covers around 160,000 clones, with about 44% appearing a single time and under 0.45% taken by the ten largest. This record comes from a study of beta chain features in type 1 diabetes. The CDR3 spans 13 residues. Germline V gene data show CDR1 as SQVTM and CDR2 as ANQGSEA. Between the trimmed V and J ends, which lost 1 base and 2 bases, there was a span of 7 bases.

The source of this sequence is a man between 18 and 29 years old in good health. Sequencing was performed on Tregs from blood. The V call is TRBV29-1, the J call TRBJ2-3; the D gene is possibly TRBD1 (6 bases). The CDR3 DNA follows: TGCAGCGTTGAAGGACAGGCCACAGATACGCAGTATTTT. Encoded protein: CSVEGQATDTQYF.